The 10 T cell receptor beta chains listed next were all sequenced from one sample in a study of vaccination effects on CD4 cells after COVID-19. The method was immunoSEQ multiplex PCR; TCRdb's version includes in-frame clones alone and lacks a portion of them. The data show around 12,000 clones, roughly 74% seen once. No antigen has been identified for these receptors. Ahead of sequencing, the ViraFEST assay grew antigen-specific CD4+ T cells using viral peptide pools. After less than 11 days in culture, the CD4+ T cells were isolated. The source was CD4+ T cells from PBMCs cultured with HCoV-229E spike peptides, collected before COVID-19 vaccination. These receptors were obtained from a human donor who received a COVID-19 vaccine.

V usage is TRBV20-1 and J usage is TRBJ1-2; tentatively, D is TRBD1 (5 bases). The length of the CDR3 is 11 residues. Germline values: CDR1 DFQATT, CDR2 SNEGSKA (reference sequence). Trimming took 5 bases from V and 6 from J, leaving 10 bases between them. The CDR3 nucleotides are TGCAGTGCTGGGGACTTCGATGGCTACACCTTC. It is translated as CSAGDFDGYTF.

The chain uses TRBV28 and TRBJ2-3; no clear D gene. Germline assignment: CDR1 MDHEN and CDR2 SYDVKM. V dropped 5 bases and J dropped 4 bases, with 13 bases sitting between them. This CDR3 spans 14 amino acids. The CDR3 nucleotides read TGTGCCAGCAGTACACGCCGCACCGCAGATACGCAGTATTTT. Its protein is CASSTRRTADTQYF.

This rearrangement joins TRBV3-1 (or the pseudogene TRBV3-2) to TRBJ1-5; D remains ambiguous. Germline V gives CDR1 LGHDT, CDR2 YNNKEL (reference sequence). The V end lost 0 bases, the J end lost 6 bases, and 12 bases lay between the germline ends. The CDR3 is 15 amino acids. CDR3 nucleotides: TGTGCCAGCAGCCAAGATGCCGGGTTTGGTCAGCCCCAGCATTTT. Translation: CASSQDAGFGQPQHF.

This rearrangement joins TRBV10-3 to TRBJ2-5, with 9 bases lining up with TRBD2. With 6 bases clipped from V and 5 bases from J, the junction kept 4 bases outside the gene matches. This CDR3 comprises 13 residues. Per the germline V gene, CDR1 is ENHRY and CDR2 is SYGVKD. The CDR3 DNA reads as TGTGCCATCAGGGGACTAGCAGGGGAGACCCAGTACTTC. Protein product: CAIRGLAGETQYF.

The chain joins TRBV20-1 to TRBJ2-1; 9 positions match TRBD2. The CDR3 length is 16 residues. The V gene's germline CDR1 is DFQATT and CDR2 SNEGSKA (reference sequence). V was pared by 3 bases and J by 6 bases, with 12 bases of the junction left unmatched. CDR3 bases: TGCAGTGCTAGTCGCGGAGGTAGCGGGAGACGCAATGAGCAGTTCTTC. This sequence encodes CSASRGGSGRRNEQFF.

The J gene is TRBJ1-2, the V gene TRBV5-4; 8 bases are shared with TRBD1. In germline, CDR1 is SGHNT, CDR2 YYREEE (reference sequence). The V segment lost 6 bases and the J segment 6 bases; nucleotides outside the gene matches: 7. The length of the CDR3 is 13 residues. CDR3 DNA sequence: TGTGCCAGCAATCTACCGGGACAGGATGGCTACACCTTC. Its translation: CASNLPGQDGYTF.

This chain joins TRBV30 and TRBJ1-6; D might be TRBD1 (6 bases). This CDR3 is 13 amino acids long. V was clipped by 4 bases and J by 10 bases, with 14 bases between them. The germline V gene has CDR1 GTSNPN and CDR2 SVGIG (reference sequence). The DNA of the CDR3 is TGTGCCTGGAATACAGGGAGAAGGTCACCCCTCCACTTT. Residues: CAWNTGRRSPLHF.

The rearrangement links TRBV30 to TRBJ2-7, with D unresolved. Germline-derived CDR1 and CDR2 are GTSNPN and SVGIG (reference sequence). This CDR3 has 12 residues. The V end was cut by 3 bases, the J end by 3 bases, with 9 bases between. DNA of the CDR3: TGTGCCTGGAGCCGAGCGAGCTACGAGCAGTACTTC. Translated, it gives CAWSRASYEQYF.

V gene TRBV28 combines with J gene TRBJ1-1; possible D gene TRBD1, 5 bases. CDR3 length equals 16 residues. V shed 6 bases and J shed 6 bases, with 23 bases lying between them. Germline CDR1 is MDHEN and CDR2 is SYDVKM. The CDR3 sequence is CASRGGAGQSFPEAFF. The CDR3, as DNA: TGTGCCAGCAGGGGAGGCGCAGGGCAGTCTTTCCCTGAAGCTTTCTTT.

This clone was recorded a few times. This sequence joins TRBV7-9 and TRBJ2-7; TRBD1 or TRBD2 may be the D gene (5 bases each). The germline V gene encodes CDR1 SEHNR and CDR2 FQNEAQ (reference sequence). The CDR3 runs 16 residues. V lost 0 bases and J 2 bases, leaving 14 bases between the germline ends. The chain's CDR3 is CASSLAGRERPYEQYF. CDR3 bases: TGTGCCAGCAGCTTAGCAGGCAGGGAGAGGCCCTACGAGCAGTACTTC.